What follows is one TCR beta chain and its context. Its antigen is unidentified. With 60 Vbeta and 13 Jbeta primers, the PCR was carried out. Authors' data handling: Roughly 80 million unique TCR beta chains, 9.5 million to 14 million shared, were counted in a later analysis. Some clones are missing from TCRdb's copy, which holds only in-frame ones; the method was immunoSEQ multiplex PCR. V and J calls and clone size are copied from that table; D and trimming were computed from the DNA. The sample carries 150,000 to 200,000 clones, roughly 84% recorded once. This specimen comes from a study of cytomegalovirus exposure and HLA in healthy donors. The study, taken as a whole, reports: In all likelihood, a cluster of highly shared sequence variants was a sequencing artifact.

The CDR3 is made up of 15 amino acids. Unmatched junction bases numbered 7, after V lost 8 bases and J lost 0 bases. CDR1 and CDR2 from the germline V gene are SNHLY and FYNNEI. The rearrangement uses TRBV2 and TRBJ2-3, with 8 bases identical to TRBD1. The sequence derives from a man between 18 and 35 years old in good health and CMV-seropositive. Sequencing was carried out using PBMCs. The CDR3 bases are TGTGCCAGCGGGTGGACAGGGACTAGCACAGATACGCAGTATTTT. Its protein is CASGWTGTSTDTQYF.